The clone carrying this T cell receptor beta chain has a handful of counts. What it recognizes is unknown. The ends lost 0 bases at V and 7 bases at J; junction bases unmatched: 6. CDR3 length equals 15 residues. The germline gives CDR1 SGHRS, CDR2 YFSETQ. Ligated cDNA underwent four rounds of PCR with nested alpha and beta constant region primers and SP2. Reverse transcription of blood and skin TCR RNA was primed at alpha and beta constant regions. TCRdb reanalysed the 5' RACE reads using MiXCR and keeps one entry per CDR3 protein. The top ten clones hold roughly 9.8% of a sample with about 56,000 distinct CDR3 sequences, under 10% of them seen once. TCR cDNA received a 3' ligated oligonucleotide that carried a UMI. RNA was extracted from 2 to 3 ml of whole blood of healthy adults. Input was roughly 1 to 1000 ng of DNase-treated total RNA without cell sorting. This sample was included in a study of naive and memory T cell subsets. Study-level findings and limits: The RNA method is potentially sensitive to activation and differentiation changes.

The rearrangement joins TRBV5-1 to TRBJ1-4; 7 bases are a match to TRBD1. This receptor was taken from a female donor in good health. The CDR3 loop reads CASSLGATGIEKLFF. The CDR3 region has the DNA TGCGCCAGCAGCTTGGGGGCGACAGGGATTGAAAAACTGTTTTTT.